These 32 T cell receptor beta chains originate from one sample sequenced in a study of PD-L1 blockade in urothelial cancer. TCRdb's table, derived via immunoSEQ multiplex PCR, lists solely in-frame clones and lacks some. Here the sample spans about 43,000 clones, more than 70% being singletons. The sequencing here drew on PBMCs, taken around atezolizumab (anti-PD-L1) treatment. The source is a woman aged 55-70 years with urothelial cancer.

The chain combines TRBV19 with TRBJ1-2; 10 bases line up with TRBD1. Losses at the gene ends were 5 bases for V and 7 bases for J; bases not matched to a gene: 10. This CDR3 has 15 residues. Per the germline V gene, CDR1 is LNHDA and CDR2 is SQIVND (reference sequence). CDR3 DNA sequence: TGTGCCAGTAGTTCGATCCGGACAGGGGGTTTTGGCTACACCTTC. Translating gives CASSSIRTGGFGYTF.

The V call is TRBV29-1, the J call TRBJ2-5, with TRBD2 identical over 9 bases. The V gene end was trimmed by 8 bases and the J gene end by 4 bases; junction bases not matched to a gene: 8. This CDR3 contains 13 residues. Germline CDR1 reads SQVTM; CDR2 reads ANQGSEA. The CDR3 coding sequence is TGCAGCACCGCGGGGGGGCCTCGAGAGACCCAGTACTTC. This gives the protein CSTAGGPRETQYF.

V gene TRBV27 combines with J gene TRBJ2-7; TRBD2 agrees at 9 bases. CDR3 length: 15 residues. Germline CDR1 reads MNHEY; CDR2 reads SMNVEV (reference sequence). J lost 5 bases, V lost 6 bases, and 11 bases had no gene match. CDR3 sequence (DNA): TGTGCCAGCAGATTAGTGGTGAGCGGGGGGCACGAGCAGTACTTC. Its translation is CASRLVVSGGHEQYF.

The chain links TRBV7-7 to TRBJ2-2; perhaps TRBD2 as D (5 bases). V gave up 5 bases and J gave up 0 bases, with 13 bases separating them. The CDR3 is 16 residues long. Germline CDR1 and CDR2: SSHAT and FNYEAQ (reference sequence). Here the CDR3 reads CASSPDEGSNTGELFF. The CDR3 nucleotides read TGTGCCAGCAGCCCTGACGAGGGATCGAACACCGGGGAGCTGTTTTTT.

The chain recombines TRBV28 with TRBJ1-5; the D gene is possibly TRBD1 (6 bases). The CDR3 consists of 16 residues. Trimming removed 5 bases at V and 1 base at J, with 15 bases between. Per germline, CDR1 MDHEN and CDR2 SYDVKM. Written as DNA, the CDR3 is TGTGCCAGCAGTACCACAGGGAAGGGAAGCAATCAGCCCCAGCATTTT. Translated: CASSTTGKGSNQPQHF.

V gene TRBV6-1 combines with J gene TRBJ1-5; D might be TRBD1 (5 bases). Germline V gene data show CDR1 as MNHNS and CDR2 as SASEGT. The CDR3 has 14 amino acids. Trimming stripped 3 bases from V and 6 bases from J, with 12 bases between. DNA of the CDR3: TGTGCCAGCAGTGACCGCAGGGTTATTCAGCCCCAGCATTTT. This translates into CASSDRRVIQPQHF.

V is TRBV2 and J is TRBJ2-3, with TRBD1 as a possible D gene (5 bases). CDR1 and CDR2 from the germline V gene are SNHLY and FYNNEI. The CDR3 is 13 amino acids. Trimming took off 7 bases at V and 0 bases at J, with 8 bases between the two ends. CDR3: CASNQGSTDTQYF. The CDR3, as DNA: TGTGCCAGCAATCAGGGAAGCACAGATACGCAGTATTTT.

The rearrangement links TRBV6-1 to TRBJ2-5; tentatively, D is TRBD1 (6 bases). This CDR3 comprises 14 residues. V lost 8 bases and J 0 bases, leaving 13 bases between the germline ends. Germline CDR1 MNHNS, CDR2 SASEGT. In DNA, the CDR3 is TGTGCCAGCTGGCCAGGGGTGTACCAAGAGACCCAGTACTTC. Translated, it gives CASWPGVYQETQYF.

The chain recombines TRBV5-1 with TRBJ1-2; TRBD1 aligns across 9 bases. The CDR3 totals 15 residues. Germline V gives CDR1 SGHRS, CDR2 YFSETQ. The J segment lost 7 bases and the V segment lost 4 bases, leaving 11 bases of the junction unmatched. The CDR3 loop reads CASSQGQGLSSGYTF. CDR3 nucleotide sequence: TGCGCCAGCAGCCAGGGACAGGGATTATCGTCTGGCTACACCTTC.

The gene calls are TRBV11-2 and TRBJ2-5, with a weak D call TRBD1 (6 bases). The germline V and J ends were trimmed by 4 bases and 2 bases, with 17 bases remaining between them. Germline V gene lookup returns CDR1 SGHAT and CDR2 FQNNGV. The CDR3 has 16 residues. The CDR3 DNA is TGTGCCAGCAGCTCCCCCGCATGGACAGCACAAGAGACCCAGTACTTC. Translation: CASSSPAWTAQETQYF.

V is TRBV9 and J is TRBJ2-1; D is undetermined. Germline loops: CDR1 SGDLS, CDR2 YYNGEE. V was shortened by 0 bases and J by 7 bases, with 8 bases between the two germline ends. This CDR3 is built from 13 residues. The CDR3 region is CASSVGTRNEQFF. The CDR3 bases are TGTGCCAGCAGCGTAGGCACCCGGAATGAGCAGTTCTTC.

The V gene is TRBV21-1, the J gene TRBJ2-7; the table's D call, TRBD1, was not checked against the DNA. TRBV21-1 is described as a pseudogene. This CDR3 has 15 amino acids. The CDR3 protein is CASRTNPPGGYEQYF. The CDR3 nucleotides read TGTGCCAGCAGAACAAATCCCCCAGGGGGCTACGAGCAGTACTTC.

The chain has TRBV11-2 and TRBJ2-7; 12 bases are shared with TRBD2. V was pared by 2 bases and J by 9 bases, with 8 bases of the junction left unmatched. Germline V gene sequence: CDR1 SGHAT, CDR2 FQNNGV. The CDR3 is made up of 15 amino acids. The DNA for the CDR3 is TGTGCCAGCAGCTTATTGACTAGCGGGAGTTCCGGGCAGTACTTC. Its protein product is CASSLLTSGSSGQYF.

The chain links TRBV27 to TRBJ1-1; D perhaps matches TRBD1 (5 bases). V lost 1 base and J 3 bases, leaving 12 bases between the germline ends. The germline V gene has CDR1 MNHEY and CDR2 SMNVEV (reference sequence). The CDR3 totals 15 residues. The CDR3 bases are TGTGCCAGCAGTTTATTGGGGGGTGCGGACACTGAAGCTTTCTTT. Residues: CASSLLGGADTEAFF.

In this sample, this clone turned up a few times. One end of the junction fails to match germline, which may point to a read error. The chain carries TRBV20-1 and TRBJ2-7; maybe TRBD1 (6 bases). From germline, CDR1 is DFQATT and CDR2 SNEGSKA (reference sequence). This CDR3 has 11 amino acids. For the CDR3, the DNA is TGCAGTGCTCCTCTAGGGGGAGCGGTATGGTTC. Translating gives CSAPLGGAVWF.

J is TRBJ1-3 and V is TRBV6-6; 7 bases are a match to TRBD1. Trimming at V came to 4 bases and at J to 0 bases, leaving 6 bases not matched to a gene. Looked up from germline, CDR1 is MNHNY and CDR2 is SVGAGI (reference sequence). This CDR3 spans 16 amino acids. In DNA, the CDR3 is TGTGCCAGCAGTTGGCCGGGACAGAGCTCTGGAAACACCATATATTTT. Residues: CASSWPGQSSGNTIYF.

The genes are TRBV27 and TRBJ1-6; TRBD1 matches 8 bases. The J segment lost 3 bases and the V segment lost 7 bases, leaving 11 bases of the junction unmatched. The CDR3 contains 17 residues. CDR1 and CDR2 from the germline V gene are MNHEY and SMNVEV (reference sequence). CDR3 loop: CASTGTGRAGYNSPLHF. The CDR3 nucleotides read TGTGCCAGCACCGGGACAGGCCGTGCTGGCTATAATTCACCCCTCCACTTT.

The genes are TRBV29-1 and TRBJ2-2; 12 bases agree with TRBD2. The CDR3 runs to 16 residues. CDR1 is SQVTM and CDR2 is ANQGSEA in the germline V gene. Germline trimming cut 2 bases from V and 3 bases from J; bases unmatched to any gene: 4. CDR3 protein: CSVELAGGPYTGELFF. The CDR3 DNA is TGCAGCGTTGAACTAGCGGGAGGGCCATACACCGGGGAGCTGTTTTTT.

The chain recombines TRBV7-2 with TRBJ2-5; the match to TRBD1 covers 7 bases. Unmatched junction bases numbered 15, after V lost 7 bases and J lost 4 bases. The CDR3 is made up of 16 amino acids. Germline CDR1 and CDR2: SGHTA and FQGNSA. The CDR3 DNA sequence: TGTGCCAGCACTATAGAGGGGGCGACCCAACGAGAGACCCAGTACTTC. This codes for CASTIEGATQRETQYF.

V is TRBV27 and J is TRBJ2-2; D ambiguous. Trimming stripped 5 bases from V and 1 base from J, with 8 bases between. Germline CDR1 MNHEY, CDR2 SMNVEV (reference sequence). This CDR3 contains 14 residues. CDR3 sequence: CASSRVLNTGELFF. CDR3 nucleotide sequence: TGTGCCAGCAGTCGGGTCCTGAACACCGGGGAGCTGTTTTTT.

The DNA for the CDR3 is TGTGCCAGCAGCTTTTCGTTGGTCGGGGGTGACACCGGGGAGCTGTTTTTT. It specifies CASSFSLVGGDTGELFF. The chain joins TRBV5-8 to TRBJ2-2; maybe TRBD2 (6 bases). The V end lost 2 bases, the J end lost 3 bases, and 17 bases lay between the germline ends. Germline assignment: CDR1 SGHTS and CDR2 YDEGEE. The CDR3 covers 17 residues.

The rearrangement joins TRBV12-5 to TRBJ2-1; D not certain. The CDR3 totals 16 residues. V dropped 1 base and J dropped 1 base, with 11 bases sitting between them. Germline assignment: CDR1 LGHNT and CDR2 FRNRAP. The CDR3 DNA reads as TGTGCTAGTGGTTTGGCCAAGCACAGTTCCTACAATGAGCAGTTCTTC. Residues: CASGLAKHSSYNEQFF.

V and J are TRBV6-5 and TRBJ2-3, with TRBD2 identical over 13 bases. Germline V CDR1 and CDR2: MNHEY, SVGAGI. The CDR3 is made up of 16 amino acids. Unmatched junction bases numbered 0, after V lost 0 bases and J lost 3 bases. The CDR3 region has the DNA TGTGCCAGCAGTTACTCGACTAGCGGGGGGACAGATACGCAGTATTTT. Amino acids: CASSYSTSGGTDTQYF.

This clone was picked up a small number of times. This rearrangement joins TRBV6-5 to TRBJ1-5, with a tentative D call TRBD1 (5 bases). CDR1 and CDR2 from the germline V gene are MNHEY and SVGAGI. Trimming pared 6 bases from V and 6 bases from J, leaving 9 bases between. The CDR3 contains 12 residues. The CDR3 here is CASREGSQPQHF. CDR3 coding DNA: TGTGCCAGCAGGGAGGGGAGTCAGCCCCAGCATTTT.

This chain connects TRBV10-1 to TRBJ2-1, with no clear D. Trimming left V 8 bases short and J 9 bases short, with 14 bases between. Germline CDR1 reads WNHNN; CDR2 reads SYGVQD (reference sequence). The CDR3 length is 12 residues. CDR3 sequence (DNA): TGCGCCAGCGGCCGAATAAATGGTGAGCAGTTCTTC. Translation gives CASGRINGEQFF.

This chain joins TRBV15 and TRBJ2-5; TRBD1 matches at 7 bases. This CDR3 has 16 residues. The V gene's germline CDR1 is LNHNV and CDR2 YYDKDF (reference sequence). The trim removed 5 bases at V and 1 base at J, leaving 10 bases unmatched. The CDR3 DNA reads TGTGCCACCAGCGCTAACAGCGGACAGGTCCAAGAGACCCAGTACTTC. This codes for CATSANSGQVQETQYF.

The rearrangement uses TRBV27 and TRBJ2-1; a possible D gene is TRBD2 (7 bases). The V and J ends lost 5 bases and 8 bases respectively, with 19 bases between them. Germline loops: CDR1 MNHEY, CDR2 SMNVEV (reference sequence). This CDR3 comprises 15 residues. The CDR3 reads CASSLRGWGGDEQFF. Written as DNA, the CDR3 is TGTGCCAGCAGTCTCAGGGGTTGGGGGGGGGATGAGCAGTTCTTC.

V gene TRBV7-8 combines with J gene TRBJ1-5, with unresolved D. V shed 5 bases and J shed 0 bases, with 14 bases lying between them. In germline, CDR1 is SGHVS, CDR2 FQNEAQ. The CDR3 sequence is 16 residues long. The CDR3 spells CASSPYAGNSNQPQHF. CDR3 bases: TGTGCCAGCAGCCCATATGCCGGGAATAGCAATCAGCCCCAGCATTTT.

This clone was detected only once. DNA of the CDR3: TGTGCCAGCCACTGGGAGACAGGGAACACCGGGGAGCTGTTTTTT. The encoded protein is CASHWETGNTGELFF. V usage is TRBV5-6 and J usage is TRBJ2-2; tentatively, D is TRBD1 (6 bases). Germline V lookup: CDR1 SGHDT, CDR2 YYEEEE. This CDR3 is built from 15 residues. V lost 7 bases, J lost 1 base, and 14 bases lay in between.

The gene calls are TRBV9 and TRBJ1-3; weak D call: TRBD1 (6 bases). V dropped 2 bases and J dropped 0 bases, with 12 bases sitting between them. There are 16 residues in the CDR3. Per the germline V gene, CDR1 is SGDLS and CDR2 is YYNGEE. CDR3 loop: CASSVGTSASGNTIYF. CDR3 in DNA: TGTGCCAGCAGCGTGGGGACATCTGCCTCTGGAAACACCATATATTTT.

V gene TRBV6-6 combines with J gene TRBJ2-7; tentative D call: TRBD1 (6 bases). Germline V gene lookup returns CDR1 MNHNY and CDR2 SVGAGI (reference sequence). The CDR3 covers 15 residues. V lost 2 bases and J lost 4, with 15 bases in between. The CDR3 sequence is CASSYRLGHIYEQYF. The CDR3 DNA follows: TGTGCCAGCAGTTACCGGTTGGGACACATATACGAGCAGTACTTC.

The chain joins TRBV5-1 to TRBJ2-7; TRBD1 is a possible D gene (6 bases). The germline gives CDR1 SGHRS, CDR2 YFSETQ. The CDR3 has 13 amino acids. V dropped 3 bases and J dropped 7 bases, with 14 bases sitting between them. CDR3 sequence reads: CASSSGLDREQYF. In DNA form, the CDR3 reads TGCGCCAGCAGCTCCGGACTGGACAGAGAGCAGTACTTC. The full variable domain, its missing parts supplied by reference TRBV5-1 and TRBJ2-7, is KAGVTQTPRYLIKTRGQQVTLSCSPISGHRSVSWYQQTPGQGLQFLFEYFSETQRNKGNFPGRFSGRQFSNSRSEMNVSTLELGDSALYLCASSSGLDREQYFGPGTRLTVT.